Here is one TCR beta chain with its context. This sample is part of a study of blood T cell repertoires in COVID-19. The overall study: The United States, Italy and Spain were the sources of the acute and convalescent COVID-19 samples. PBMCs, B-cell-depleted T cells, or T cells were the source of the cDNA or gDNA that made up the material.

In the original analysis: From reference gene primer amplification, estimates of nucleated cell counts were derived. Here immunoSEQ multiplex PCR was the method, and the copy in TCRdb shows in-frame clones only, minus some. The D gene and trimming were derived from the DNA, and the V and J assignments and clone size from that table. The data contain about 160,000 clones, roughly 90% of them singletons. Between the trimmed V and J ends, which lost 6 bases and 2 bases, there was a span of 17 bases. Germline CDR1 and CDR2: MDHEN and SYDVKM. This CDR3 region has 16 residues. The rearrangement uses TRBV28 and TRBJ1-5; TRBD1 is a possible D gene (6 bases). This receptor was identified in an older woman who had recovered from COVID-19. The specimen sequenced was peripheral blood. The CDR3 DNA reads as TGTGCCAGCAGCCTTACGACAGGAGATGGCAATCAGCCCCAGCATTTT. Translated, it gives CASSLTTGDGNQPQHF. Full variable domain (outside the CDR3, taken from reference TRBV28 and TRBJ1-5): DVKVTQSSRYLVKRTGEKVFLECVQDMDHENMFWYRQDPGLGLRLIYFSYDVKMKEKGDIPEGYSVSREKKERFSLILESASTNQTSMYLCASSLTTGDGNQPQHFGDGTRLSIL.